This T cell receptor (beta chain) comes out of a study of shared clonotypes between healthy human individuals. The deep-level immunoSEQ assay was used. Profiled with immunoSEQ multiplex PCR; TCRdb holds only in-frame clones, not every one. Found here are 2 million to 2.5 million clones, roughly 95% of them singletons; the top ten hold approximately 0.13%. The study, taken as a whole, reports: Only blood was sampled, and tissue TCR repertoires likely differ from blood ones. The four-donor shared clonotypes exceeded non-shared clonotypes in generation probability, with non-shared ones scoring lower.

Concerning this clone: Its antigen is as yet unknown.

This receptor was obtained from a young man in good health. Sequenced input: naive CD4+ T cells sorted from blood. Regarding subset: CD45RA+ positively selected.

The CDR3 DNA is TGTGCCAGCAGTGAAGCGCCGGGTAGGGGGAACACCATATATTTT. It translates to CASSEAPGRGNTIYF. The chain couples TRBV6-1 to TRBJ1-3; TRBD1 might be the D (6 bases). Deletions cut 0 bases from V and 7 bases from J, with 13 bases between. Germline CDR1 is MNHNS and CDR2 is SASEGT. CDR3 size: 15 residues.